This TCR beta chain appears in the sequencing data of a study of T cells in Graves' hyperthyroidism and ophthalmopathy. Whole-study findings and limits: Model-based prediction identified ophthalmopathy a median approximately 6.2 months prior to its onset.

From RNA transcripts, TCR beta CDR3 regions were amplified. Carried out on the TCR CDR3, a first-round RT-PCR used the HTBI primer set. TCRdb reanalysed the multiplex PCR reads using MiXCR and keeps one entry per CDR3 protein. In the table there are roughly 500,000 distinct CDR3 sequences, around 46% of which are singletons. With regard to this clonotype: Its target is unknown.

This CDR3 comprises 15 residues. Germline lookup yields CDR1 MGHRA and CDR2 YSYEKL. V lost 0 bases and J lost 2, with 10 bases in between. The gene calls are TRBV4-1 and TRBJ2-5; D gene unclear. This TCR derives from an adult woman with Graves' disease, either hyperthyroidism or ophthalmopathy (not recorded which). The material sequenced was peripheral blood or thyroid tissue (not recorded which). CDR3 in amino acids: CASSQESVWQETQYF. CDR3 bases: TGCGCCAGCAGCCAAGAGTCAGTGTGGCAAGAGACCCAGTACTTC.